These 5 T cell receptor beta chains were sequenced from one sample in a study of shared T cell receptors in the human thymus. Clones were sequenced by immunoSEQ multiplex PCR, and TCRdb holds only the in-frame ones, with some missing. The repertoire consists of 500,000 to 750,000 clones, with approximately 87% occurring once and the leading ten covering around 0.0099%. These same data were also listed under a study on human thymus T cells.

Material: thymocytes. The origin of the receptors is a boy under two years old with a congenital heart defect.

This chain uses TRBV4-2 with TRBJ2-2; tentative D call: TRBD1 (5 bases). V lost 0 bases and J lost 0, with 8 bases in between. CDR1 is LGHNA, CDR2 YNFKEQ, per germline. The CDR3 covers 16 residues. The CDR3 protein is CASSQEGLANTGELFF. For the CDR3, the DNA is TGTGCCAGCAGCCAAGAGGGGCTAGCGAACACCGGGGAGCTGTTTTTT.

This sequence joins TRBV5-6 and TRBJ2-7; 10 nucleotides match TRBD2. The germline gives CDR1 SGHDT, CDR2 YYEEEE. J gave up 2 bases and V 2 bases, and 4 bases lay outside the gene matches. This CDR3 has 15 residues. CDR3 in amino acids: CASSFKREGPYEQYF. In DNA form, the CDR3 reads TGTGCCAGCAGCTTCAAGCGGGAGGGCCCCTACGAGCAGTACTTC. Full variable domain (missing parts from reference TRBV5-6 and TRBJ2-7): DAGVTQSPTHLIKTRGQQVTLRCSPKSGHDTVSWYQQALGQGPQFIFQYYEEEERQRGNFPDRFSGHQFPNYSSELNVNALLLGDSALYLCASSFKREGPYEQYFGPGTRLTVT.

The chain recombines TRBV9 with TRBJ2-7; the match to TRBD2 covers 8 bases. J was trimmed by 2 bases and V by 3 bases; bases with no gene match: 13. The CDR3 covers 17 residues. CDR1 is SGDLS, CDR2 YYNGEE, per germline. CDR3: CASSARSGSGAPYEQYF. DNA of the CDR3: TGTGCCAGCAGCGCCCGTTCGGGTAGCGGGGCCCCCTACGAGCAGTACTTC.

The sample holds one count of this clone. This chain connects TRBV7-2 to TRBJ1-5; TRBD1 aligns across 10 bases. Germline CDR1 SGHTA, CDR2 FQGNSA. With 3 bases clipped from V and 7 bases from J, the junction kept 3 bases outside the gene matches. CDR3 length: 14 amino acids. The CDR3 reads CASSFTTGGQPQHF. The DNA of the CDR3 is TGTGCCAGCAGCTTTACGACAGGGGGCCAGCCCCAGCATTTT. The full variable domain, in which reference TRBV7-2 and TRBJ1-5 provide the parts outside the CDR3, is GAGVSQSPSNKVTEKGKDVELRCDPISGHTALYWYRQSLGQGLEFLIYFQGNSAPDKSGLPSDRFSAERTGGSVSTLTIQRTQQEDSAVYLCASSFTTGGQPQHFGDGTRLSIL.

The V and J genes are TRBV7-6 and TRBJ2-5, with 7 bases lining up with TRBD2. This CDR3 has 17 amino acids. J gave up 1 base and V 0 bases, and 8 bases lay outside the gene matches. Germline CDR1 and CDR2: SGHVS and FNYEAQ. This CDR3 reads CASSLADVAGPQETQYF. The CDR3 DNA reads as TGTGCCAGCAGCTTAGCGGACGTAGCGGGCCCCCAAGAGACCCAGTACTTC. The whole variable domain, filled in from reference TRBV7-6 and TRBJ2-5, reads GAGVSQSPRYKVTKRGQDVALRCDPISGHVSLYWYRQALGQGPEFLTYFNYEAQQDKSGLPNDRFSAERPEGSISTLTIQRTEQRDSAMYRCASSLADVAGPQETQYFGPGTRLLVL.